This T cell receptor beta chain was retrieved from a study of blood T cells in healthy people across ages. The use of a sample-barcoded 5' primer and a J-beta primer mix characterized a second PCR of roughly 7 to 11 cycles. Researchers report that a template-switch adaptor with 12 random nucleotides tagged each cDNA molecule. Via MiXCR, TCRdb re-called the 5' RACE reads, giving one row per CDR3 protein. The data show around 1,700,000 distinct CDR3 sequences, 28% seen once. The CDR3 has 11 amino acids. The V end lost 4 bases, the J end lost 6 bases, and 7 bases lay between the germline ends. Germline CDR1 and CDR2: SQVTM and ANQGSEA. At least ten counts were recorded for this clonotype.

This TCR came from a woman in her twenties or thirties in good health. Sequencing was carried out using blood. The chain employs TRBV29-1 and TRBJ2-1, with D possibly TRBD2 on 5 matching bases. As DNA, the CDR3 is TGCAGCGTTGGCGGGTTCAATGAGCAGTTCTTC. Translation: CSVGGFNEQFF.